The 21 T cell receptor beta chains reported below all come from one sample, sequenced in a study of blood T cell repertoires in COVID-19. Sequencing used immunoSEQ multiplex PCR; TCRdb keeps in-frame clones, though not all of them. The table includes 190,000 or so clones, roughly 90% detected once. Sample: peripheral blood. These receptors were obtained from a woman in her 70s with acute or convalescent COVID-19.

The rearrangement links TRBV27 to TRBJ2-2; 13 bases match TRBD2. After removal of 6 bases from V and 7 bases from J, the junction contained 11 bases not matched to a gene. The germline V gene encodes CDR1 MNHEY and CDR2 SMNVEV (reference sequence). This CDR3 has 17 residues. The CDR3 region has the DNA TGTGCCAGCAGCCGGATCGGACTAGCGGGAGAGGGCGGGGAGCTGTTTTTT. It is translated as CASSRIGLAGEGGELFF.

The chain links TRBV10-3 to TRBJ2-7; 12 bases align to TRBD2. The CDR3 contains 15 residues. Germline trimming cut 4 bases from V and 4 bases from J; bases unmatched to any gene: 5. Germline values: CDR1 ENHRY, CDR2 SYGVKD. The chain's CDR3 is CAISATSGSSYEQYF. CDR3 sequence (DNA): TGTGCCATCAGTGCGACTAGCGGGAGTTCTTACGAGCAGTACTTC.

J is TRBJ2-2 and V is TRBV5-6; the D is unclear. Trimming took 4 bases from V and 2 from J, leaving 15 bases between them. The V gene's germline CDR1 is SGHDT and CDR2 YYEEEE. This CDR3 region has 16 residues. This CDR3 is CASSPGSSLNTGELFF. CDR3 in DNA: TGTGCCAGCAGCCCCGGGTCTTCTCTTAACACCGGGGAGCTGTTTTTT.

V is TRBV12-3 or TRBV12-4 and J is TRBJ2-1; D unresolved. There are 12 residues in the CDR3. Trimming took off 4 bases at V and 2 bases at J, with 3 bases between the two ends. The CDR3 spells CASSSAYNEQFF. The CDR3 DNA reads as TGTGCCAGCAGTTCCGCCTACAATGAGCAGTTCTTC.

V gene TRBV19 combines with J gene TRBJ1-1, with D perhaps matching TRBD1 (5 bases). This CDR3 contains 15 residues. Germline CDR1 is LNHDA and CDR2 is SQIVND (reference sequence). V lost 5 bases to trimming and J lost 1 base, with 14 bases between them. The DNA for the CDR3 is TGTGCCAGTAGTCCTTCCCCAGGGAAGAACACTGAAGCTTTCTTT. This sequence encodes CASSPSPGKNTEAFF. The entire variable domain, with the rest obtained from reference TRBV19 and TRBJ1-1, is as follows: DGGITQSPKYLFRKEGQNVTLSCEQNLNHDAMYWYRQDPGQGLRLIYYSQIVNDFQKGDIAEGYSVSREKKESFPLTVTSAQKNPTAFYLCASSPSPGKNTEAFFGQGTRLTVV.

The V and J genes are TRBV6-5 and TRBJ1-4; TRBD1 is a possible D gene (6 bases). The CDR3 consists of 15 residues. Germline V gene sequence: CDR1 MNHEY, CDR2 SVGAGI. Trimming removed 2 bases at V and 5 bases at J, with 12 bases between. CDR3: CASSYRDTRNEKLFF. In nucleotides, the CDR3 is TGTGCCAGCAGTTACCGGGACACGAGGAATGAAAAACTGTTTTTT.

Comment on this clone: This sample includes further DNA sequences coding for the same CDR3. This chain uses TRBV7-3 with TRBJ2-6; 8 bases agree with TRBD1. V gave up 2 bases and J gave up 2 bases; unmatched junction bases: 2. The CDR3 extends over 16 amino acids. Per the germline V gene, CDR1 is SGHTA and CDR2 is FQGTGA. DNA of the CDR3: TGTGCCAGCAGCTTATCAGGGGGCGCTGGGGCCAACGTCCTGACTTTC. Translated, it gives CASSLSGGAGANVLTF.

The V gene is TRBV6-5, the J gene TRBJ1-1, with unresolved D. CDR1 MNHEY and CDR2 SVGAGI come from the germline V gene. With 7 bases removed from V and 0 bases from J, the gap between germline ends came to 12 bases. The CDR3 runs to 14 residues. Written as DNA, the CDR3 is TGTGCCAGCACGAGAGAGGTTATGAACACTGAAGCTTTCTTT. It is translated as CASTREVMNTEAFF.

The chain couples TRBV27 to TRBJ1-5; D is possibly TRBD1 (5 bases). This CDR3 spans 16 amino acids. CDR1 is MNHEY and CDR2 is SMNVEV in the germline V gene (reference sequence). Trimming took 5 bases from V and 1 from J, leaving 15 bases between them. CDR3 bases: TGTGCCAGCAGTCCTAGGGGCATTATCAGCAATCAGCCCCAGCATTTT. This encodes CASSPRGIISNQPQHF.

The rearrangement links TRBV6-6 to TRBJ2-7; 13 bases line up with TRBD2. V gave up 6 bases and J gave up 7 bases; unmatched junction bases: 9. This CDR3 comprises 15 residues. Germline CDR1 and CDR2: MNHNY and SVGAGI (reference sequence). CDR3 loop: CASSGTSGMRGEQYF. The CDR3, as DNA: TGTGCCAGCAGCGGGACTAGCGGGATGAGGGGGGAGCAGTACTTC.

V usage is TRBV7-8 and J usage is TRBJ2-7; weak D call: TRBD2 (5 bases). Germline V gene data show CDR1 as SGHVS and CDR2 as FQNEAQ. Trimming cost V 5 bases and J 0 bases, with 11 bases left between them. The CDR3 sequence is 14 residues long. The CDR3 protein is CASSPSRDSYEQYF. The DNA of the CDR3 is TGTGCCAGCAGCCCCTCGAGGGACTCCTACGAGCAGTACTTC.

The rearrangement links TRBV5-1 to TRBJ2-2, with 10 bases matching TRBD1. Germline lookup yields CDR1 SGHRS and CDR2 YFSETQ. The CDR3 covers 15 residues. The trim removed 3 bases at V and 5 bases at J, leaving 4 bases unmatched. The DNA of the CDR3 is TGCGCCAGCAGCTGGGGGACAGGGGAAACCGGGGAGCTGTTTTTT. Amino acids: CASSWGTGETGELFF.

The rearrangement links TRBV6-5 to TRBJ1-5; no firm D call. This CDR3 is built from 11 residues. The V and J ends lost 2 bases and 9 bases respectively, with 5 bases between them. CDR1 and CDR2 (germline): MNHEY, SVGAGI. The CDR3 DNA reads TGTGCCAGCAGTTACCCTACGCCCCAGCATTTT. As protein: CASSYPTPQHF.

The chain employs TRBV20-1 and TRBJ2-7, with D tentatively TRBD1 (5 bases). There are 13 residues in the CDR3. V lost 3 bases and J lost 2, with 11 bases in between. The germline V gene has CDR1 DFQATT and CDR2 SNEGSKA (reference sequence). The CDR3 region has the DNA TGCAGTGCTAGTTTGGCCAGGGCCTACGAGCAGTACTTC. Its protein product is CSASLARAYEQYF.

The chain uses TRBV2 and TRBJ1-1; D is uncertain. The V gene lost 11 bases and the J gene lost 2 bases, with 15 bases spanning the gap. Per germline, CDR1 SNHLY and CDR2 FYNNEI. The CDR3 covers 13 residues. The CDR3 DNA is TGTGCCGGTCTTAGAGATTTTAACACTGAAGCTTTCTTT. Translating gives CAGLRDFNTEAFF.

The chain has TRBV5-1 and TRBJ2-5, with 7 positions matching TRBD2. The V and J ends lost 3 bases and 5 bases, in that order; junction bases with no gene match: 10. Germline-derived CDR1 and CDR2 are SGHRS and YFSETQ. The CDR3 is 15 amino acids. CDR3 nucleotide sequence: TGCGCCAGCAGCTCGACGGGGACTATCGGGGAGACCCAGTACTTC. It yields the protein CASSSTGTIGETQYF.

The V gene is TRBV28, the J gene TRBJ2-2; 7 bases match TRBD2. V lost 3 bases and J lost 6; bases outside the gene matches: 7. The CDR3 is 15 residues long. Germline CDR1 MDHEN, CDR2 SYDVKM. CDR3 residues: CASSFAGVGAGELFF. CDR3 DNA: TGTGCCAGCAGTTTTGCGGGAGTTGGGGCCGGGGAGCTGTTTTTT.

In this sample, this clone turned up a few times. The chain uses TRBV7-9 and TRBJ1-6; 7 bases are shared with TRBD1. Germline V gene sequence: CDR1 SEHNR, CDR2 FQNEAQ (reference sequence). The ends lost 7 bases at V and 8 bases at J; junction bases unmatched: 11. CDR3 size: 15 residues. CDR3 amino acids: CASNQGDLMDSPLHF. In DNA form, the CDR3 reads TGTGCCAGCAACCAGGGGGATTTGATGGATTCACCCCTCCACTTT.

The chain uses TRBV7-9 and TRBJ1-6, with 7 bases identical to TRBD1. The CDR3 contains 17 residues. V was clipped by 5 bases and J by 6 bases; unmatched bases: 13. Germline CDR1 is SEHNR and CDR2 is FQNEAQ (reference sequence). CDR3 loop: CASSRGQSPTGNSPLHF. The CDR3 DNA follows: TGTGCCAGCAGCCGGGGACAGTCCCCCACGGGTAATTCACCCCTCCACTTT.

The chain employs TRBV10-2 and TRBJ1-5; D gene unclear. Germline V lookup: CDR1 WSHSY, CDR2 SAAADI. CDR3 length: 14 amino acids. V lost 3 bases, J lost 0 bases, and 6 bases lay in between. DNA for the CDR3: TGCGCCAGCAGTGACGGAGTTAGCAATCAGCCCCAGCATTTT. It is translated as CASSDGVSNQPQHF.

V usage is TRBV28 and J usage is TRBJ2-7; TRBD1 aligns across 9 bases. The junction had 22 bases not matched to a gene; V was cut back by 6 bases and J by 4 bases. CDR1 and CDR2 from the germline V gene are MDHEN and SYDVKM. The CDR3 loop spans 19 amino acids. CDR3 DNA sequence: TGTGCCAGCAGCCGCCTCCCCACAGGGGGCTCCACAGAGATATACGAGCAGTACTTC. Protein: CASSRLPTGGSTEIYEQYF.